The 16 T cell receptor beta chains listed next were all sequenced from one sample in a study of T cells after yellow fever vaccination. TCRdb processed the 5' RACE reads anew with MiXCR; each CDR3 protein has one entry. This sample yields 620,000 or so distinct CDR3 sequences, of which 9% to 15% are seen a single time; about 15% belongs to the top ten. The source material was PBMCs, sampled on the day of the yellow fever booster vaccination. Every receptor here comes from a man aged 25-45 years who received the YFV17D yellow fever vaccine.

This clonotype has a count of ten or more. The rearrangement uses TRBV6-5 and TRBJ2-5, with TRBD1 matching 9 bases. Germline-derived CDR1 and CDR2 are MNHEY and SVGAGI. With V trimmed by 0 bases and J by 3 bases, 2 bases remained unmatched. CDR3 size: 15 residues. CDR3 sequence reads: CASSYSGTGKETQYF. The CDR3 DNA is TGTGCCAGCAGTTACTCCGGGACAGGGAAAGAGACCCAGTACTTC.

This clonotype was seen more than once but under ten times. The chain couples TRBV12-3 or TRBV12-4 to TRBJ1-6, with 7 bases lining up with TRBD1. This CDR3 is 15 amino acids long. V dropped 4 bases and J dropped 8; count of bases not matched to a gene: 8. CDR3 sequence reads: CASSSGTAQDSPLHF. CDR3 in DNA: TGTGCCAGCAGTTCGGGGACAGCCCAAGATTCACCCCTCCACTTT.

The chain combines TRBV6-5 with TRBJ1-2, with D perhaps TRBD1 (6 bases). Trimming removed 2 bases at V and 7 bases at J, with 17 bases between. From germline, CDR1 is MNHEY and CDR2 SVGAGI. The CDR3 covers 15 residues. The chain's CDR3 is CASSYGAGDIGGYTF. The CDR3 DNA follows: TGTGCCAGCAGTTACGGCGCAGGGGATATCGGTGGCTACACCTTC.

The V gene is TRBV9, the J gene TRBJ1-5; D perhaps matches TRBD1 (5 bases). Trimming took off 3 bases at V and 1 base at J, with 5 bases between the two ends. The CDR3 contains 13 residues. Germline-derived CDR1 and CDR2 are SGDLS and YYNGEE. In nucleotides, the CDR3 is TGTGCCAGCAGCGGGACAAGCAATCAGCCCCAGCATTTT. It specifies CASSGTSNQPQHF.

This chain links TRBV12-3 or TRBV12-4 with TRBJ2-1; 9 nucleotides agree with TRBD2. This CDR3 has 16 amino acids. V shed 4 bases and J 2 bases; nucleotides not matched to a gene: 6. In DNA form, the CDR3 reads TGTGCCAGCAGTTATTATAGCGGGAGCGCCTACAATGAGCAGTTCTTC. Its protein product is CASSYYSGSAYNEQFF.

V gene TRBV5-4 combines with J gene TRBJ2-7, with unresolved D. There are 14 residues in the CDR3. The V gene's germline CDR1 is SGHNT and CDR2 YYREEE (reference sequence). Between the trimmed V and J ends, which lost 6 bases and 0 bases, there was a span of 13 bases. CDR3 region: CASTWAPSSYEQYF. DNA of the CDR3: TGTGCCAGCACCTGGGCTCCTAGCTCCTACGAGCAGTACTTC.

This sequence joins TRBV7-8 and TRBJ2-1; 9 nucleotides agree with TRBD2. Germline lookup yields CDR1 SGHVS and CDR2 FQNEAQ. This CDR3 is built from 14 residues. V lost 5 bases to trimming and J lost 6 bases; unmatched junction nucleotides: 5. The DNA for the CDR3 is TGTGCCAGCAGCGAAGAGGGACTAGCCAATGAGCAGTTCTTC. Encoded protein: CASSEEGLANEQFF.

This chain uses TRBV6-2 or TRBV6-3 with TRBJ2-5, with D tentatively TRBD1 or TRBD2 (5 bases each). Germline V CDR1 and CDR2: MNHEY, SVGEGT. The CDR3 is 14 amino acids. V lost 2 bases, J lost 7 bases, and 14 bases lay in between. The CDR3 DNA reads TGTGCCAGCAGTTACCCCGGGACCGATAGGACCCAGTACTTC. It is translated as CASSYPGTDRTQYF.

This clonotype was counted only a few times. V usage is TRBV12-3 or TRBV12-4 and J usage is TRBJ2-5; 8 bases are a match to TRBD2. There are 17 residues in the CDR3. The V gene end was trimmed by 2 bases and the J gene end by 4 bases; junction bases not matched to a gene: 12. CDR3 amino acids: CASSLRPSGSRGETQYF. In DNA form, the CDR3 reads TGTGCCAGCAGTTTACGGCCCAGCGGGAGTCGGGGAGAGACCCAGTACTTC.

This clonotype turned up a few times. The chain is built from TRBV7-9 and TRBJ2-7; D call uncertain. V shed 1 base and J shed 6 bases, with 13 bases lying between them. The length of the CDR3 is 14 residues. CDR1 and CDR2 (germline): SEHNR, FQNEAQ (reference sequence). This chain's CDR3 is CASSLGTGDSEQYF. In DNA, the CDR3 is TGTGCCAGCAGCTTAGGGACGGGCGACTCCGAGCAGTACTTC.

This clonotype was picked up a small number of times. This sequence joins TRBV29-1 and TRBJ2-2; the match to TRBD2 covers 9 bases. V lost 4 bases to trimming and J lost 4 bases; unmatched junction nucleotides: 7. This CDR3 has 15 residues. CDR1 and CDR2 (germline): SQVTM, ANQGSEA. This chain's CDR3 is CSVVVGGRVTGELFF. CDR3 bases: TGCAGCGTTGTTGTTGGCGGGAGGGTCACCGGGGAGCTGTTTTTT.

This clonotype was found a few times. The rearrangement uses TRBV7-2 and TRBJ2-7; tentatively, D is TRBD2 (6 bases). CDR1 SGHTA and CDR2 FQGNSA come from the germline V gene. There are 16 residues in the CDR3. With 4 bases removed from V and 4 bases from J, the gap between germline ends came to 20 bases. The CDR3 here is CASSWSPGLHFYEQYF. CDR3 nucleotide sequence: TGTGCCAGCAGCTGGAGTCCGGGACTCCACTTTTACGAGCAGTACTTC.

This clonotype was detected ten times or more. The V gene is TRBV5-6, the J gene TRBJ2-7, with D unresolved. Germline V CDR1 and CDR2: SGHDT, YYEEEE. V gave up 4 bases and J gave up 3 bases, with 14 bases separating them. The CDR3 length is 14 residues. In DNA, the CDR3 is TGTGCCAGCAGCCCTGGACGGAGCAGCTACGAGCAGTACTTC. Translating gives CASSPGRSSYEQYF.

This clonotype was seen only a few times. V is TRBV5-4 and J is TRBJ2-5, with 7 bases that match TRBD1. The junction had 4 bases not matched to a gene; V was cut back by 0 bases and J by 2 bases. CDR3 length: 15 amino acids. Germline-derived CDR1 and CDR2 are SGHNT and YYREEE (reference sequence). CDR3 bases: TGTGCCAGCAGCTTGGGATGGGGACAGCAAGAGACCCAGTACTTC. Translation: CASSLGWGQQETQYF.

Here the CDR3 reads CASKPNRGRTLAGGPSYEQYF. The CDR3, as DNA: TGTGCCAGTAAACCAAATCGGGGCAGGACTCTAGCGGGAGGCCCCTCCTACGAGCAGTACTTC. This chain links TRBV28 with TRBJ2-7, with 11 bases identical to TRBD2. The CDR3 is 21 amino acids. Germline CDR1 and CDR2: MDHEN and SYDVKM. The V segment lost 9 bases and the J segment 0 bases; nucleotides outside the gene matches: 25.

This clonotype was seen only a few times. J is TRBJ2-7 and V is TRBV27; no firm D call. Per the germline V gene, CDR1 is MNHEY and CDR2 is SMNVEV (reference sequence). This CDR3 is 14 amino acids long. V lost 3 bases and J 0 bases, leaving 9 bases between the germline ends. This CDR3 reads CASSLVHPSYEQYF. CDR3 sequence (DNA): TGTGCCAGCAGTTTGGTCCATCCCTCCTACGAGCAGTACTTC.